This T cell receptor beta chain was captured by sequencing in a study of early T cells in non-severe SARS-CoV-2 infection. Study information: Chains from this unsorted whole-blood bulk RNA could not be paired.

Notes on this clonotype: Its specificity is not known.

The protocol attached unique molecular identifiers to individual cDNA molecules. TCRdb fed the 5' RACE reads into MiXCR, producing one record per CDR3 protein. The sample includes over 80,000 distinct CDR3 sequences, 11% to 15% of them seen just once. Looked up from germline, CDR1 is SQVTM and CDR2 is ANQGSEA. Trimming removed 8 bases from V and 3 bases from J, with 13 bases in between. The CDR3 is made up of 12 amino acids. General study findings and limits: The study's VDJdb matching favored anti-spike CD8 responses and missed private and CD4 specificities.

Sequencing was carried out using whole blood. The chain carries TRBV29-1 and TRBJ1-1; no clear D. This receptor was obtained from an adult who was a healthcare worker with PCR-confirmed SARS-CoV-2 infection or an uninfected control (not recorded which). CDR3 DNA sequence: TGCAGCCCTACAAAGCTTGACACTGAAGCTTTCTTT. This gives the protein CSPTKLDTEAFF.